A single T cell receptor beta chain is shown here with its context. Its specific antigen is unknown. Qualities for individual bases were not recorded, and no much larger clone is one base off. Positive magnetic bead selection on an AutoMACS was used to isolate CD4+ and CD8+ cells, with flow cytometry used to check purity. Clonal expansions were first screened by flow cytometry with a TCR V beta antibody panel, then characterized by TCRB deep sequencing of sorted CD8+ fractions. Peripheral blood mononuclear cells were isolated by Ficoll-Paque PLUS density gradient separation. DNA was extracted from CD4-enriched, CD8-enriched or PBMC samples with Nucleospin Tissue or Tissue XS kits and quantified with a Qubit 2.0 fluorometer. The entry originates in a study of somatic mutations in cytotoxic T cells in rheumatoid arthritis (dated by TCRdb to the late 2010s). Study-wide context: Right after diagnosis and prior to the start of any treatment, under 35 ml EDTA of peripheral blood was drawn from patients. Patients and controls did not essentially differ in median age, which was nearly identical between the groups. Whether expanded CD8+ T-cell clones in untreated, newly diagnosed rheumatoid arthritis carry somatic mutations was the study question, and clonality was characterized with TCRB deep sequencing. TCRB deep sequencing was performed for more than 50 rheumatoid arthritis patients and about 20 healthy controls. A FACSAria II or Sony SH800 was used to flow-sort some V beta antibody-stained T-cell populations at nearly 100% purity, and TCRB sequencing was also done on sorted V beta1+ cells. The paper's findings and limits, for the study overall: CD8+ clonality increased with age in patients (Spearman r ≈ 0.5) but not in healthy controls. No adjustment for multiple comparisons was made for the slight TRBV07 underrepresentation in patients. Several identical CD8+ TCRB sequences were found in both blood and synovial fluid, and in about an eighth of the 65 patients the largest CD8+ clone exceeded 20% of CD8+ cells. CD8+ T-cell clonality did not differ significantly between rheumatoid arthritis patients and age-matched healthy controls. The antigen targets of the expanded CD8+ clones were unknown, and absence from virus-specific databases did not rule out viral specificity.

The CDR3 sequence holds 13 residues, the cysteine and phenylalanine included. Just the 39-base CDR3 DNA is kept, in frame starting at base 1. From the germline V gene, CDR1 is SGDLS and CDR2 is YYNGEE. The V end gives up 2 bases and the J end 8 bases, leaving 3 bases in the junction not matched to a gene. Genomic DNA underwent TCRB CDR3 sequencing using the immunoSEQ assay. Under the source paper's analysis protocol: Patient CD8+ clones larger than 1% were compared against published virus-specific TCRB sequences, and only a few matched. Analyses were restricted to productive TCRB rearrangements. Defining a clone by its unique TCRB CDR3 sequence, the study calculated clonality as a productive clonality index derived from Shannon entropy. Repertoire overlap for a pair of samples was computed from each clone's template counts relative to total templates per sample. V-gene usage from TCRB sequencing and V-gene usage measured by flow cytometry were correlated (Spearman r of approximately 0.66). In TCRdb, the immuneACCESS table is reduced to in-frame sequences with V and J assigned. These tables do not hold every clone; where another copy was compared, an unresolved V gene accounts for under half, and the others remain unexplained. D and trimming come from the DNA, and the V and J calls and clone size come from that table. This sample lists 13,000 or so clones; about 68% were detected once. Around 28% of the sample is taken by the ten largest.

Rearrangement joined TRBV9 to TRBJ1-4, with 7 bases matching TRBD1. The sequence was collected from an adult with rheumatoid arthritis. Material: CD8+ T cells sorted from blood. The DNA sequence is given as TGTGCCAGCAGCGTTGAGGGGGCGGAAAAACTGTTTTTT. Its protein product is CASSVEGAEKLFF.